The TCR beta chain under discussion was sequenced for a study of blood T cell repertoires in COVID-19. Across the whole study: Donors in the United States, Italy and Spain gave samples during acute or convalescent COVID-19. T cells, B-cell-depleted T cells, or PBMCs provided the cDNA or gDNA that served as material.

As handled by the study authors: From reference gene primer amplification, estimates of nucleated cell counts were derived. Produced via immunoSEQ multiplex PCR; TCRdb's table is partial and in-frame only. That table supplies the V and J calls and clone size; D and trimming were determined from the DNA. The sample has some 60,000 clones, around 81% seen once; the top ten hold 25% to 30%. The clonotype originates from a woman aged 80 or over with active or convalescent COVID-19. Sequencing was carried out using peripheral blood.

The CDR3 DNA follows: TGTGCCAGCGAGGAGAGTTTCGACAGGATTGGCTACACCTTC. This translates into CASEESFDRIGYTF. The chain has TRBV11-2 and TRBJ1-2; D is possibly TRBD1 (6 bases). V lost 8 bases to trimming and J lost 7 bases, with 20 bases between them. The CDR3 sequence is 14 residues long. Germline V gene sequence: CDR1 SGHAT, CDR2 FQNNGV.